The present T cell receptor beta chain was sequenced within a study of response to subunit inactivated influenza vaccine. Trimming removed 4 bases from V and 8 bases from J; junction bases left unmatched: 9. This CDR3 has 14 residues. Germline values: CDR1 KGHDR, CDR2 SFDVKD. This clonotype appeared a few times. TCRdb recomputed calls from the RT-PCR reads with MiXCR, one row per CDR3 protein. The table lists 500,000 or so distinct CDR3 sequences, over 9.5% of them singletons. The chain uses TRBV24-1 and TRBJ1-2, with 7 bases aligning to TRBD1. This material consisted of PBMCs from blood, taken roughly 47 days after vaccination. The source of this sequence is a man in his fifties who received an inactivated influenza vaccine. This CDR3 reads CATSDYDREGGYTF. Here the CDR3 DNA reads TGTGCCACCAGTGACTACGACAGGGAAGGGGGCTACACCTTC.